These T cell receptor beta chains were read from a single sample in a study of CD8 T cells in Susac syndrome. From the immunoSEQ multiplex PCR reads, TCRdb called clonotypes with MiXCR, one entry per CDR3 protein. The sample has under 250,000 distinct CDR3 sequences, around 95% seen once. Sequenced sample: CD4+ T cells from PBMCs. The receptors come from a human donor with multiple sclerosis. CDR3s include the opening cysteine and the closing phenylalanine or tryptophan. Fields, in order: D gene, V gene, J gene, clone size, CDR3 DNA, CDR3 protein. The D gene is left open where the match is weak. Clone size is stated in some rows and not others, as once, few, many or a class when expanded.

>NA|TRBV7-9|TRBJ1-4|NA
TGTGCCAGCTCGATGACAGGATGGGGTGAAAAACTGTTTTTT
CASSMTGWGEKLFF
>TRBD2|TRBV9|TRBJ2-2|NA
TGTGCCAGCAGCGTAGTGGGGGGGGTGACCGGGGAGCTGTTTTTT
CASSVVGGVTGELFF
>TRBD1|TRBV6-5|TRBJ2-7|once
TGTGCCAGCAGTTACAACAGGGGCTCCTACGAGCAGTACTTC
CASSYNRGSYEQYF
>NA|TRBV2|TRBJ2-3|NA
TGTGCCAGCAGTCTACCTAGAGCAACAGATACGCAGTATTTT
CASSLPRATDTQYF
>NA|TRBV9|TRBJ2-3|NA
TGTGCCAGCAGCGTAGGTTCGATCAGCACAGATACGCAGTATTTT
CASSVGSISTDTQYF
>NA|TRBV18|TRBJ1-6|NA
TGTGCCAGCTCACCTTCCGGGGACTATAATTCACCCCTCCACTTT
CASSPSGDYNSPLHF
>TRBD2|TRBV7-9|TRBJ2-1|once
TGTGCCAGCAGCCTCACGGGACTAGCGGGAGGGCCCAATGAGCAGTTCTTC
CASSLTGLAGGPNEQFF
>TRBD1|TRBV18|TRBJ2-3|NA
TGTGCCAGCTCACGACAGGGGGCCGAAGATACGCAGTATTTT
CASSRQGAEDTQYF
>NA|TRBV12-3/TRBV12-4|TRBJ2-2|NA
TGTGCCAGCAGTTATTTCGGGGGCGGGTCCGGGGAGCTGTTTTTT
CASSYFGGGSGELFF
>NA|TRBV3-1|TRBJ2-7|NA
TGTGCCAGCAGCCAAGTGGCGTATGCGTACGAGCAGTACTTC
CASSQVAYAYEQYF
>TRBD1|TRBV4-1|TRBJ1-4|NA
TGCGCCAGCAGCCAAGATGTAGCCGACAGGGGAAATGCTAATGAAAAACTGTTTTTT
CASSQDVADRGNANEKLFF
>TRBD1|TRBV10-3|TRBJ1-1|NA
TGTGCCACCCGGGACAGGGGCGCTGAAGCTTTCTTT
CATRDRGAEAFF
>TRBD2|TRBV7-9|TRBJ2-2|NA
TGTGCCAGCAGCAGAATAGCGGGAGGGGCACAACAGGAGCTGTTTTTT
CASSRIAGGAQQELFF
>TRBD2|TRBV6-5|TRBJ2-5|NA
TGTGCCAGCAGTTACACCCCGCGTAGCGGGACCCAAGAGACCCAGTACTTC
CASSYTPRSGTQETQYF
>NA|TRBV12-3/TRBV12-4|TRBJ2-2|NA
TGTGCCAGCAGTTCCGGCAGATCGGCCGGGGAGCTGTTTTTT
CASSSGRSAGELFF
>NA|TRBV10-3|TRBJ2-7|NA
TGTGCCATCAGTGAGTCAGGCGGACTAGGGGGTTACGAGCAGTACTTC
CAISESGGLGGYEQYF
>TRBD2|TRBV3-1|TRBJ2-1|once
TGTGCCAGCAGCCAATCGATTAGCGGGAGGGGGTCCTACAATGAGCAGTTCTTC
CASSQSISGRGSYNEQFF
>TRBD2|TRBV3-1|TRBJ2-5|NA
TGTGCCAGCAGCCAACTAGCGGGAGCCAGGGAGACCCAGTACTTC
CASSQLAGARETQYF
>TRBD1|TRBV28|TRBJ1-2|NA
TGTGCCAGCAGTCCTTCTACAGGGGGTGGCTACACCTTC
CASSPSTGGGYTF
>NA|TRBV5-1|TRBJ2-3|NA
TGCGCCAGCAGCTTGGGGCACTACACAGATACGCAGTATTTT
CASSLGHYTDTQYF
>NA|TRBV14|TRBJ2-1|NA
TGTGCCAGCAGCCAAATTAGACGTGGTGAGCAGTTCTTC
CASSQIRRGEQFF
>NA|TRBV5-1|TRBJ2-3|NA
TGCGCCAGCAGCTTCGGGGCAGATACGCAGTATTTT
CASSFGADTQYF
>NA|TRBV6-5|TRBJ2-5|NA
TGTGCCAGCAGTATGTGGGCCCGGGAGACCCAGTACTTC
CASSMWARETQYF
>TRBD1|TRBV5-1|TRBJ2-3|few
TGCGCCAGCAGCTTGGACGGACAGGGGTTGACAGATACGCAGTATTTT
CASSLDGQGLTDTQYF
>NA|TRBV20-1|TRBJ1-1|once
TGCAGTGCTACATTACAGGGTGGGACTGAAGCTTTCTTT
CSATLQGGTEAFF
>NA|TRBV2|TRBJ1-1|NA
TGTGCCAGCAGTGTTATGGGGGGAAAGAACACTGAAGCTTTCTTT
CASSVMGGKNTEAFF
>TRBD2|TRBV5-4|TRBJ2-3|NA
TGTGCCAGCAGCTTCGGACTAGCGGGGGGGTCAGATACGCAGTATTTT
CASSFGLAGGSDTQYF
>TRBD2|TRBV20-1|TRBJ2-3|NA
TGCAGTGCTACCCTGACAGCGGGACGCACAGATACGCAGTATTTT
CSATLTAGRTDTQYF
>NA|TRBV12-3/TRBV12-4|TRBJ2-2|NA
TGTGCCAGCAGGACCGGACAAAACACCGGGGAGCTGTTTTTT
CASRTGQNTGELFF
>NA|TRBV3-1|TRBJ2-2|few
TGTGCCAGTACCAACACCGGGGAGCTGTTTTTT
CASTNTGELFF
>NA|TRBV2|TRBJ1-1|NA
TGTGCCAGCAGGAACCCCATGATGAACACTGAAGCTTTCTTT
CASRNPMMNTEAFF
>NA|TRBV7-9|TRBJ1-1|NA
TGTGCCAGCAAAGAATACAGGGAGTTTACCACTGAAGCTTTCTTT
CASKEYREFTTEAFF
>NA|TRBV7-2|TRBJ1-1|NA
TGTGCCAGCAGGGGATTGGGGGGCGGGATCACTGAAGCTTTCTTT
CASRGLGGGITEAFF
>NA|TRBV7-7|TRBJ2-5|NA
TGTGCCAGCAGCTTAAGCCCCACCGGGGAGACCCAGTACTTC
CASSLSPTGETQYF
>TRBD1|TRBV5-4|TRBJ1-5|NA
TGTGCCAGCAGCCCCGGGACAGAATTAAATCAGCCCCAGCATTTT
CASSPGTELNQPQHF
>NA|TRBV6-1|TRBJ2-4|NA
TGTGCCAGCCTCTCCGGGGGGCCCCGAAACATTCAGTACTTC
CASLSGGPRNIQYF
>NA|TRBV19|TRBJ2-6|NA
TGTGCCAGTAGTACCCCCGGGTCTGGGGCCAACGTCCTGACTTTC
CASSTPGSGANVLTF
>TRBD1|TRBV20-1|TRBJ2-7|NA
TGCAGTGCCCCTGGGGACAGGGATTCTAACGAGCAGTACTTC
CSAPGDRDSNEQYF
>TRBD2|TRBV19|TRBJ2-5|NA
TGTGCCAGTAGTCCGGGGCCTAGCGGATTACAAGAGACCCAGTACTTC
CASSPGPSGLQETQYF
>TRBD1|TRBV3-1|TRBJ2-5|NA
TGTGCCAGCAGCCAAGACTTACAGGGGGCCAAAGAGACCCAGTACTTC
CASSQDLQGAKETQYF
>NA|TRBV4-1|TRBJ1-2|NA
TGCGCCAGCAGCCAAGTTACGGGGGCCGCGTCGGGCTACACCTTC
CASSQVTGAASGYTF
>TRBD2|TRBV20-1|TRBJ2-7|few
TGCAGTGCTAGAGCGCGGGGGACCTACGAGCAGTACTTC
CSARARGTYEQYF
>NA|TRBV29-1|TRBJ2-5|NA
TGCAGCGTTGGCCACAGGGCGTCGGAGACCCAGTACTTC
CSVGHRASETQYF
>TRBD2|TRBV11-3|TRBJ2-5|NA
TGTGCCAGCACGTCGACTAGCGGGAGTCAAGATGGCCAGTACTTC
CASTSTSGSQDGQYF
>TRBD1|TRBV27|TRBJ2-7|NA
TGTGCCAGCACCCTTGGGACAGTAGGGCTAGGCGAGCAGTACTTC
CASTLGTVGLGEQYF
>NA|TRBV18|TRBJ2-3|NA
TGTGCCAGCTCACGCCGGGACATTAGCACAGATACGCAGTATTTT
CASSRRDISTDTQYF
>NA|TRBV12-3/TRBV12-4|TRBJ1-5|NA
TGTGCCAGCAGATTAGACAGCCCTGACAATCAGCCCCAGCATTTT
CASRLDSPDNQPQHF
>NA|TRBV12-3/TRBV12-4|TRBJ1-1|NA
TGTGCCAGCAGTTTTTATAGGGGCACTGAAGCTTTCTTT
CASSFYRGTEAFF
>NA|TRBV15|TRBJ1-2|NA
TGTGCCACCAGCACCTCTGGACCCGAGTATGGCTACACCTTC
CATSTSGPEYGYTF
>TRBD1|TRBV12-5|TRBJ1-2|NA
TGTGCTAGTGGTTTGTTCGACAGGGCGAACGGCTACACCTTC
CASGLFDRANGYTF
>NA|TRBV12-3/TRBV12-4|TRBJ1-1|NA
TGTGCCAGCAGTCAGATGGGCTCTGGCACTGAAGCTTTCTTT
CASSQMGSGTEAFF
>NA|TRBV10-3|TRBJ1-1|NA
TGTGCCATCAGTGAGTCGGGGGCGAGTGCTTTCTTT
CAISESGASAFF
>NA|TRBV5-1|TRBJ2-5|NA
TGCGCCAGCAGCTCAGGCCAGGGATCGGAGACCCAGTACTTC
CASSSGQGSETQYF